Listed below are T cell receptor beta chains from one sample, sequenced in a study of metastatic and nonmetastatic thyroid tumors. TCRdb reanalyzed the PCR reads with MiXCR. The sample comprises some 22,000 clones, approximately 9.9% of which are singletons, and 30% rests with the top ten. Sequencing was performed on blood. The receptors were gathered from a female donor with papillary thyroid cancer or a benign thyroid nodule (not recorded which). Some clones in this sample may be carry-over from other donors' samples. CDR3s leave out the opening cysteine and the closing phenylalanine or tryptophan. The D gene is left open where the match is weak.

>TRBJ2-5|TRBV4-1|TRBD2
SSSKDSAGVVETQY
>TRBJ2-1|TRBV5-1|TRBD2
ASSLALAGNEQF
>TRBJ1-1|TRBV28|NA
ASSFSGEVTEAF
>TRBJ2-1|TRBV4-1|NA
ASSQDPRTGTNNEQF
>TRBJ1-2|TRBV28|TRBD1
ASSPTGARGYT
>TRBJ1-2|TRBV6-1|NA
ASSDPTGNYGYT
>TRBJ1-1|TRBV18|NA
ASSRGTGWTEAF
>TRBJ1-1|TRBV6-6|NA
ASSYGSGGRTEAF
>TRBJ2-6|TRBV2|TRBD2
ASSGGTSGTVSGANVLT
>TRBJ1-5|TRBV6-1|TRBD1
ASRAGQGANQPQH
>TRBJ1-4|TRBV3-1|NA
ASSQGGPGEKLF
>TRBJ2-1|TRBV6-6|NA
ASSYWVGINEQF
>TRBJ1-5|TRBV9|TRBD1
ASSTRTGRLH
>TRBJ2-7|TRBV11-3|NA
ASSLVGRGKARYEQY
>TRBJ1-2|TRBV6-5|NA
ASSYGDIYGYT
>TRBJ2-3|TRBV28|TRBD1
ASSLTGARADTQY
>TRBJ2-1|TRBV27|NA
ASSSHQGSLGNEQF